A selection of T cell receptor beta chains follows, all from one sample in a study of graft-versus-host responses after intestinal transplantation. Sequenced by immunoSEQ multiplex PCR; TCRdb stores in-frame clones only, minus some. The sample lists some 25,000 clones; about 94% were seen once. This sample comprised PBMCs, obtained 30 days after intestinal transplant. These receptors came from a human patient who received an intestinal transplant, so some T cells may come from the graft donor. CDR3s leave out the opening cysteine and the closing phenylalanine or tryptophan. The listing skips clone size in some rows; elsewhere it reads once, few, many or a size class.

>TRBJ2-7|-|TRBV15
ATSRVGGTDEQY
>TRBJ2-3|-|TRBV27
ASSLSTNPGDTQY
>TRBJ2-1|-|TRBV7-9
ASRRTGRTYNEQF
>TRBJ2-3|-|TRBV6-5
ASSASQYTQY
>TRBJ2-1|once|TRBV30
AWMAGEQGEQF
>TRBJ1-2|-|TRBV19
ASSIDLNGYGYT
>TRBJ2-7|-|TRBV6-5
ASSYSGSAEQY
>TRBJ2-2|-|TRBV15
ATSRQGVSGELF
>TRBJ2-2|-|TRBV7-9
ASSSTGYDTGELF
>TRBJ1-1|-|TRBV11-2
ASSSNPDRGNTEAF